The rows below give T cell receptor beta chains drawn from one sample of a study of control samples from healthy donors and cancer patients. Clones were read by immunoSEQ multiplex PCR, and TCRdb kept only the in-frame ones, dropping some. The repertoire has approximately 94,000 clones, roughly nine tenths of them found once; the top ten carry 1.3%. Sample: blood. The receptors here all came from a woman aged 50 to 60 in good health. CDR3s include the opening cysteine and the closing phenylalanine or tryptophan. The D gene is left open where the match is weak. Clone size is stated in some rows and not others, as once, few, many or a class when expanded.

CDR3nt: TGTGCCAGTAACCCAAGGGGTGGCGCCCAGTACTTC
CDR3aa: CASNPRGGAQYF
d_gene: .
v_gene: TRBV19
j_gene: TRBJ2-5
abundance: few

CDR3nt: TGTGCCAGCAGTTACACGTCTAACTATGGCTACACCTTC
CDR3aa: CASSYTSNYGYTF
d_gene: .
v_gene: TRBV6-5
j_gene: TRBJ1-2
abundance: .

CDR3nt: TGTGCCAGCAGCTTATCGAGCGGGGGGGTTGGGGGCACAGATACGCAGTATTTT
CDR3aa: CASSLSSGGVGGTDTQYF
d_gene: TRBD2
v_gene: TRBV7-2
j_gene: TRBJ2-3
abundance: .

CDR3nt: TGTGCTAGCAGCTCCTCGACTAGCGCGAACACCGGGGAGCTGTTTTTT
CDR3aa: CASSSSTSANTGELFF
d_gene: TRBD2
v_gene: TRBV7-7
j_gene: TRBJ2-2
abundance: .

CDR3nt: TGTGCCAGTAGTATAGTATCAGCGGGGGAGGAAAAACTGTTTTTT
CDR3aa: CASSIVSAGEEKLFF
d_gene: .
v_gene: TRBV19
j_gene: TRBJ1-4
abundance: .

CDR3nt: TGTGCCAGTGGTGGCTTAGGAGGGGCGGTTTCACCCCTCCACTTT
CDR3aa: CASGGLGGAVSPLHF
d_gene: .
v_gene: TRBV19
j_gene: TRBJ1-6
abundance: .

CDR3nt: TGTGCCAGTAGTAAATCACAAACTAATGAAAAACTGTTTTTT
CDR3aa: CASSKSQTNEKLFF
d_gene: .
v_gene: TRBV19
j_gene: TRBJ1-4
abundance: .

CDR3nt: TGCGCCAGCAGGATGGCCCTCCAGACTAGCGGGTACAATGAGCAGTTCTTC
CDR3aa: CASRMALQTSGYNEQFF
d_gene: TRBD2
v_gene: TRBV5-1
j_gene: TRBJ2-1
abundance: few

CDR3nt: TGTGCCAGCAACCCCTGGGGGGAGTCCTACAATGAGCAGTTCTTC
CDR3aa: CASNPWGESYNEQFF
d_gene: .
v_gene: TRBV14
j_gene: TRBJ2-1
abundance: .

CDR3nt: TGTGCCAGCAGTTTGGGGACAGCCCGTCAGTTCTTC
CDR3aa: CASSLGTARQFF
d_gene: TRBD1
v_gene: TRBV12-3/TRBV12-4
j_gene: TRBJ2-1
abundance: .

CDR3nt: TGTGCTAGCAGCATCGGGACCCGGGAGGAGGGAGAGACCCAGTACTTC
CDR3aa: CASSIGTREEGETQYF
d_gene: TRBD2
v_gene: TRBV7-7
j_gene: TRBJ2-5
abundance: once

CDR3nt: TGTGCCAGTATCCGTAACACTGAAGCTTTCTTT
CDR3aa: CASIRNTEAFF
d_gene: .
v_gene: TRBV19
j_gene: TRBJ1-1
abundance: .

CDR3nt: TGTGCCAGCAGTTACGGAGGGGTACGGGAGCAGTACTTC
CDR3aa: CASSYGGVREQYF
d_gene: .
v_gene: TRBV6-6
j_gene: TRBJ2-7
abundance: .

CDR3nt: TGTGCCAGCAGTGGAGACAGACTCGACACTGAAGCTTTCTTT
CDR3aa: CASSGDRLDTEAFF
d_gene: .
v_gene: TRBV25-1
j_gene: TRBJ1-1
abundance: .

CDR3nt: TGTGCCAGCAGTTACGGCCTCGGGAGGACAGATACGCAGTATTTT
CDR3aa: CASSYGLGRTDTQYF
d_gene: TRBD2
v_gene: TRBV6-5
j_gene: TRBJ2-3
abundance: .

CDR3nt: TGCGCCAGCAGCCAAGTGGGACAGGGGGCCGGTTCGGCCATCTACGAGCAGTACTTC
CDR3aa: CASSQVGQGAGSAIYEQYF
d_gene: TRBD1
v_gene: TRBV4-3
j_gene: TRBJ2-7
abundance: .

CDR3nt: TGTGCCAGCAGCTTAGGAGGTAGCTATAATTCACCCCTCCACTTT
CDR3aa: CASSLGGSYNSPLHF
d_gene: .
v_gene: TRBV7-6
j_gene: TRBJ1-6
abundance: .

CDR3nt: TGTGCCAGCAGCTTGGTAGGGGGTTCCTACAATGAGCAGTTCTTC
CDR3aa: CASSLVGGSYNEQFF
d_gene: .
v_gene: TRBV5-8
j_gene: TRBJ2-1
abundance: .

CDR3nt: TGTGCCAGCAGCTTATCAGGGGTCTCCTACAATGAGCAGTTCTTC
CDR3aa: CASSLSGVSYNEQFF
d_gene: .
v_gene: TRBV7-2
j_gene: TRBJ2-1
abundance: .

CDR3nt: TGTGCCAGCAGCCAAGACAGAAACACTGAAGCTTTCTTT
CDR3aa: CASSQDRNTEAFF
d_gene: .
v_gene: TRBV14
j_gene: TRBJ1-1
abundance: .

CDR3nt: TGTGCCAGCAGTGAATGGGACAGTTTCAATGAGCAGTTCTTC
CDR3aa: CASSEWDSFNEQFF
d_gene: TRBD1
v_gene: TRBV6-1
j_gene: TRBJ2-1
abundance: few

CDR3nt: TGCAGTGCTAGTCCGGGACGCCTGAATGAGCAGTTCTTC
CDR3aa: CSASPGRLNEQFF
d_gene: .
v_gene: TRBV20-1
j_gene: TRBJ2-1
abundance: .

CDR3nt: TGTGCCAGCAGTGAAATGGGACAGGGAGTGAATGAGCAGTTCTTC
CDR3aa: CASSEMGQGVNEQFF
d_gene: TRBD1
v_gene: TRBV2
j_gene: TRBJ2-1
abundance: .

CDR3nt: TGTGCCAGCAGCGTAGATAGCGGGGGAAGCTCCTACGAGCAGTACTTC
CDR3aa: CASSVDSGGSSYEQYF
d_gene: TRBD2
v_gene: TRBV9
j_gene: TRBJ2-7
abundance: .

CDR3nt: TGTGCCAGCAGTTCCATCACGACAGGGGTGAACACTGAAGCTTTCTTT
CDR3aa: CASSSITTGVNTEAFF
d_gene: TRBD1
v_gene: TRBV6-5
j_gene: TRBJ1-1
abundance: .

CDR3nt: TGTGCCAGCACCCCCGGCCTAGCGGGAGAGTACGAGCAGTACTTC
CDR3aa: CASTPGLAGEYEQYF
d_gene: TRBD2
v_gene: TRBV7-2
j_gene: TRBJ2-7
abundance: .

CDR3nt: TGTGCCAGCAGCCCCAAGCGGGAAGGAAACACCGGGGAGCTGTTTTTT
CDR3aa: CASSPKREGNTGELFF
d_gene: TRBD2
v_gene: TRBV11-3
j_gene: TRBJ2-2
abundance: .

CDR3nt: TGTGCCACCAGCAGAGATCTCGCAGGACCTTATGGCTACACCTTC
CDR3aa: CATSRDLAGPYGYTF
d_gene: .
v_gene: TRBV15
j_gene: TRBJ1-2
abundance: .

CDR3nt: TGTGCCAGCAGTGAATTCGTAGCGGGGGGTTTAAGTGAGCAGTTCTTC
CDR3aa: CASSEFVAGGLSEQFF
d_gene: TRBD2
v_gene: TRBV6-1
j_gene: TRBJ2-1
abundance: .

CDR3nt: TGCGCCAGCAGCTTGTATGGGGACCTCTACAATGAGCAGTTCTTC
CDR3aa: CASSLYGDLYNEQFF
d_gene: .
v_gene: TRBV5-1
j_gene: TRBJ2-1
abundance: .

CDR3nt: TGTGCCAGCAGTTACTCGACGTGGGACACTGAAGCTTTCTTT
CDR3aa: CASSYSTWDTEAFF
d_gene: .
v_gene: TRBV6-5
j_gene: TRBJ1-1
abundance: .

CDR3nt: TGTGCCAGCAAAATTTTAGGGAACACTGAAGCTTTCTTT
CDR3aa: CASKILGNTEAFF
d_gene: .
v_gene: TRBV6-5
j_gene: TRBJ1-1
abundance: .

CDR3nt: TGTGCCAGTAGTGACAGGGGAAGGGAAACTAATGAAAAACTGTTTTTT
CDR3aa: CASSDRGRETNEKLFF
d_gene: TRBD1
v_gene: TRBV19
j_gene: TRBJ1-4
abundance: .

CDR3nt: TGCGCCAGCAGCTCGGGACAGAGAAAGGGCCAAGAGACCCAGTACTTC
CDR3aa: CASSSGQRKGQETQYF
d_gene: TRBD1
v_gene: TRBV5-1
j_gene: TRBJ2-5
abundance: .

CDR3nt: TGTGCCAGCACTACCGGGACTAGCTCCTACGAGCAGTACTTC
CDR3aa: CASTTGTSSYEQYF
d_gene: TRBD2
v_gene: TRBV6-5
j_gene: TRBJ2-7
abundance: .

CDR3nt: TGCAGTGCTAGTTCAGGGGAAGGGTATGGCTACACCTTC
CDR3aa: CSASSGEGYGYTF
d_gene: .
v_gene: TRBV20-1
j_gene: TRBJ1-2
abundance: .

CDR3nt: TGTGCCAGCAGCTCCCGGCGGGGGGCTGCTGACACCGGGGAGCTGTTTTTT
CDR3aa: CASSSRRGAADTGELFF
d_gene: TRBD2
v_gene: TRBV7-3
j_gene: TRBJ2-2
abundance: .

CDR3nt: TGTGCCAGCAGCGAGGTGGGCAATCAGCCCCAGCATTTT
CDR3aa: CASSEVGNQPQHF
d_gene: .
v_gene: TRBV6-2/TRBV6-3
j_gene: TRBJ1-5
abundance: .

CDR3nt: TGTGCCAGCAGTACTAGGACAGGGGGCCCAACTAATGAAAAACTGTTTTTT
CDR3aa: CASSTRTGGPTNEKLFF
d_gene: TRBD1
v_gene: TRBV28
j_gene: TRBJ1-4
abundance: .

CDR3nt: TGTGCCAGCAGCTTAGAGATCGGGGGGGCCTGGATTAGCACAGATACGCAGTATTTT
CDR3aa: CASSLEIGGAWISTDTQYF
d_gene: TRBD2
v_gene: TRBV11-2
j_gene: TRBJ2-3
abundance: .

CDR3nt: TGTGCCAGCAGCACATCGACAGGGGTCCCTGGAAACACCATATATTTT
CDR3aa: CASSTSTGVPGNTIYF
d_gene: TRBD1
v_gene: TRBV5-6
j_gene: TRBJ1-3
abundance: .

CDR3nt: TGTGCCACCAGCAGAGATTCCGGGACAGGGCAGTCCGAGCAGTACTTC
CDR3aa: CATSRDSGTGQSEQYF
d_gene: TRBD1
v_gene: TRBV15
j_gene: TRBJ2-7
abundance: .